The clone carrying this T cell receptor (beta chain) has just a few counts. The data derive from a study of post-analysis software for immune sequencing data. Carried by the TCR beta cDNA libraries were unique molecular identifiers. TCRdb independently ran MiXCR on the PCR reads; one entry per CDR3 protein. The sample consists of a few hundred thousand distinct CDR3 sequences, about a third of them appearing once. This TCR came from a girl under 18 with multiple sclerosis. Sequencing was performed on blood.

The CDR3 region is CASSQGDRGSTEAFF. As DNA, the CDR3 is TGTGCCAGCAGCCAGGGGGACAGGGGGTCCACTGAAGCTTTCTTT. This chain uses TRBV7-9 with TRBJ1-1; 11 nucleotides align to TRBD1. V was pared by 5 bases and J by 4 bases, with 6 bases of the junction left unmatched. Germline values: CDR1 SEHNR, CDR2 FQNEAQ (reference sequence). This CDR3 spans 15 amino acids.